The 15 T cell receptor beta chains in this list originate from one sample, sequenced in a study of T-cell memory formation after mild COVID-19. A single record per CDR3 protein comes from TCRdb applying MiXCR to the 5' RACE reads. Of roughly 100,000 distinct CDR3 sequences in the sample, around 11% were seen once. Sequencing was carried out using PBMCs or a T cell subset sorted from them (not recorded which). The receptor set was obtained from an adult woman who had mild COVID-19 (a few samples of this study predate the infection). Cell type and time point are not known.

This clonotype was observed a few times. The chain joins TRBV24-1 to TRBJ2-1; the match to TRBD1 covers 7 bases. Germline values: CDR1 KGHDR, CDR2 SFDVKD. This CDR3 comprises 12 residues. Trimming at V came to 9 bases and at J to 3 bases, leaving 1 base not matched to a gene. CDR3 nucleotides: TGTGCCACCGGGGACAGCTACAATGAGCAGTTCTTC. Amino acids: CATGDSYNEQFF.

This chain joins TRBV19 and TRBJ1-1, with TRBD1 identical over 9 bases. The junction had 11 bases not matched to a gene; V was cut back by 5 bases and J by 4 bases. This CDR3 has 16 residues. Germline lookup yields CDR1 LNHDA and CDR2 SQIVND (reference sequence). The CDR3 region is CASSPQGTGQGTEAFF. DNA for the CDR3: TGTGCCAGTAGTCCGCAGGGTACGGGACAGGGCACTGAAGCTTTCTTT.

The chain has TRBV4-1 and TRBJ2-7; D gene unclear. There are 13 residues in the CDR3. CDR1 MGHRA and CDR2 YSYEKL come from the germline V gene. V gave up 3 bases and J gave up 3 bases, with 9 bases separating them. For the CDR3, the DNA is TGCGCCAGCAGCCACGAGAGACACTACGAGCAGTACTTC. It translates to CASSHERHYEQYF.

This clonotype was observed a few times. CDR3 sequence (DNA): TGCAGTGCTAGAGCAGGCGGCAATGCCCTCACAGATACGCAGTATTTT. It is translated as CSARAGGNALTDTQYF. J is TRBJ2-3 and V is TRBV20-1; D not resolved. Trimming took off 1 base at V and 2 bases at J, with 16 bases between the two ends. The CDR3 has 16 amino acids. The germline V gene has CDR1 DFQATT and CDR2 SNEGSKA (reference sequence).

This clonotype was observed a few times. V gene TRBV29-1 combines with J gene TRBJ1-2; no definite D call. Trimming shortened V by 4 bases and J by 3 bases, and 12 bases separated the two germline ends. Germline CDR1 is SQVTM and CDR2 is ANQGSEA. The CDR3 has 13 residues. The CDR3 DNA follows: TGCAGCGTTGTTTCTCAGGAAGACTATGGCTACACCTTC. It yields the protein CSVVSQEDYGYTF.

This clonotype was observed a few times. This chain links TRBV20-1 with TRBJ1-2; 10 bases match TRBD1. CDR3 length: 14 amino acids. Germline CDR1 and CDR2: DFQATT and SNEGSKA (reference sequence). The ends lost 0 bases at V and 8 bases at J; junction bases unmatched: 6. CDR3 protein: CSARDPGTGDGYTF. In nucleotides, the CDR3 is TGCAGTGCTAGAGATCCGGGGACAGGGGACGGCTACACCTTC.

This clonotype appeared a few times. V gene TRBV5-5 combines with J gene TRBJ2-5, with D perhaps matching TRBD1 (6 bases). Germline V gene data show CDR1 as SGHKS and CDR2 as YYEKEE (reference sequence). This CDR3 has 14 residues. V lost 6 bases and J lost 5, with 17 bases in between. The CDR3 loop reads CASNWPGVRETQYF. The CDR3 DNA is TGTGCCAGCAATTGGCCAGGGGTTCGCGAGACCCAGTACTTC.

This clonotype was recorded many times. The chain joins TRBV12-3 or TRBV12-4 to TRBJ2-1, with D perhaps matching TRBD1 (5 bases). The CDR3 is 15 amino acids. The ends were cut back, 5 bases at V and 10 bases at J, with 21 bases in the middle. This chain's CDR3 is CASSQTGLEPIEQFF. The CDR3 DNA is TGTGCCAGCAGTCAAACAGGTCTCGAGCCCATAGAGCAGTTCTTC.

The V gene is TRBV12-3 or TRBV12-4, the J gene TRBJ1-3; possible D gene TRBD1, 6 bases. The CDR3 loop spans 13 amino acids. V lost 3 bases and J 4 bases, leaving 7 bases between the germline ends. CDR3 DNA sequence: TGTGCCAGCAGTTTCGGACAGGGAAACACCATATATTTT. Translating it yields CASSFGQGNTIYF.

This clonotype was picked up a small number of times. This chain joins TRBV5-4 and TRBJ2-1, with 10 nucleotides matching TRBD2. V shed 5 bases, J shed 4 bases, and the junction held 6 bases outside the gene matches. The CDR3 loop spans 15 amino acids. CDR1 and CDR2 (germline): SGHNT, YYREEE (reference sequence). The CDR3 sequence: CASSSTSGLYNEQFF. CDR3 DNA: TGTGCCAGCAGTTCGACTAGCGGGCTTTACAATGAGCAGTTCTTC. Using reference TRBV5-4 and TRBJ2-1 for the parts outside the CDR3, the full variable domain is ETGVTQSPTHLIKTRGQQVTLRCSSQSGHNTVSWYQQALGQGPQFIFQYYREEENGRGNFPPRFSGLQFPNYSSELNVNALELDDSALYLCASSSTSGLYNEQFFGPGTRLTVL.

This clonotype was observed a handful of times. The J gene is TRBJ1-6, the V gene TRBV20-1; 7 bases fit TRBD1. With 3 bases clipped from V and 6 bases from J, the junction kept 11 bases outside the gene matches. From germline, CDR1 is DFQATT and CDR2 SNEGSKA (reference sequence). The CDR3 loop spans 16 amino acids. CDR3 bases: TGCAGTGCTAGCATCCAGGGGGTGTTACCTAATTCACCCCTCCACTTT. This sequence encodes CSASIQGVLPNSPLHF.

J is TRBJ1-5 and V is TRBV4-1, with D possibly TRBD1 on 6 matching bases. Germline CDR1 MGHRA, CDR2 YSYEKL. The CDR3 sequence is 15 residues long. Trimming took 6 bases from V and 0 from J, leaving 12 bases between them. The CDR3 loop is CASRGTRSSNQPQHF. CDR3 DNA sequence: TGCGCCAGCAGGGGGACACGGAGTAGCAATCAGCCCCAGCATTTT.

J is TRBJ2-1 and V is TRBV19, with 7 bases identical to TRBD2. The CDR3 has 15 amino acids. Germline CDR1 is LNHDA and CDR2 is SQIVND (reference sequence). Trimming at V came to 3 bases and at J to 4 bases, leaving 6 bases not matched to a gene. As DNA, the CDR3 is TGTGCCAGTAGTATGATAGCGGGCGCGTACAATGAGCAGTTCTTC. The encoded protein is CASSMIAGAYNEQFF.

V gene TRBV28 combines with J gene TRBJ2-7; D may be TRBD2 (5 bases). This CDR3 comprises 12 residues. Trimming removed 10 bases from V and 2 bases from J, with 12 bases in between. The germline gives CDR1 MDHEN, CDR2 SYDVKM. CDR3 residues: CAMGPGAYEQYF. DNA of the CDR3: TGTGCCATGGGCCCCGGGGCCTACGAGCAGTACTTC.

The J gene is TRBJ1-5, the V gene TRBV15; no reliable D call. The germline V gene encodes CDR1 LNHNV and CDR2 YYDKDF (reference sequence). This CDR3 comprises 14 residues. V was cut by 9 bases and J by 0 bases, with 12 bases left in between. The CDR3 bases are TGTGCCACTGGGCCTCCAAATAGCAATCAGCCCCAGCATTTT. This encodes CATGPPNSNQPQHF.